This T cell receptor beta chain is drawn from a study of response to subunit inactivated influenza vaccine. Findings of the study overall: Researchers suggested that each seasonal influenza vaccination recruits few new T cells.

The V segment lost 5 bases and the J segment 12 bases; nucleotides outside the gene matches: 10. The CDR3 extends over 13 amino acids. TCRdb reanalysed the RT-PCR reads using MiXCR and keeps one entry per CDR3 protein. Here the sample spans fewer than 600,000 distinct CDR3 sequences, about 7.2% being singletons. In its sample, this clonotype was seen once. Its target is not known. The V and J genes are TRBV12-3 or TRBV12-4 and TRBJ1-2; 9 nucleotides match TRBD1. The sequence derives from a man between 50 and 69 years old who received an inactivated influenza vaccine. The source material was PBMCs from blood, sampled less than 30 months after vaccination. The CDR3 nucleotides are TGTGCCAGCAGTGCCCGGACAGGGGTGGTCGACACCTTC. Residues: CASSARTGVVDTF.